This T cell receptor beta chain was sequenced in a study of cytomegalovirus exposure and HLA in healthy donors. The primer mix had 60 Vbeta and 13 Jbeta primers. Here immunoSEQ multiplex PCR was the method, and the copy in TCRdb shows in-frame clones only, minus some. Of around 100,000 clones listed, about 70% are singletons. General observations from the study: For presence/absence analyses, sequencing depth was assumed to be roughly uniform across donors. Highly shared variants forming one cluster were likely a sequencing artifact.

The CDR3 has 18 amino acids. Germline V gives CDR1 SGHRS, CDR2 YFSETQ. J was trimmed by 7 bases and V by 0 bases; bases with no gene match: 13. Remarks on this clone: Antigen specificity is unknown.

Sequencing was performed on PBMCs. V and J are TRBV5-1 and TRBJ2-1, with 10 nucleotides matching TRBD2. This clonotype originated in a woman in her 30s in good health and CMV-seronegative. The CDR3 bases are TGCGCCAGCAGCTTGGAAACTAGGTGGGGACTAGCGTGGAATGAGCAGTTCTTC. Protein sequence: CASSLETRWGLAWNEQFF. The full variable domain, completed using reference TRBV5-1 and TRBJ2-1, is KAGVTQTPRYLIKTRGQQVTLSCSPISGHRSVSWYQQTPGQGLQFLFEYFSETQRNKGNFPGRFSGRQFSNSRSEMNVSTLELGDSALYLCASSLETRWGLAWNEQFFGPGTRLTVL.